Each of the 24 T cell receptor beta chains below was sequenced from the same sample in a study of blood T cell repertoires in COVID-19. Measured with immunoSEQ multiplex PCR; TCRdb has only the in-frame clones, and not every one. The data contain fewer than 250,000 clones, approximately 86% of them singletons. Sequencing was carried out using PBMCs or T cells enriched from blood (not recorded which). These receptors came from a woman aged 50 to 60 with acute COVID-19.

J is TRBJ2-1 and V is TRBV6-4; D is perhaps TRBD2 (6 bases). From germline, CDR1 is MRHNA and CDR2 SNTAGT. V lost 6 bases and J lost 3, with 9 bases in between. CDR3 length: 13 amino acids. This CDR3 is CASSPDYYNEQFF. CDR3 sequence (DNA): TGTGCCAGCAGCCCGGACTACTACAATGAGCAGTTCTTC.

The V gene is TRBV27, the J gene TRBJ2-1; 12 bases match TRBD2. The CDR3 runs to 15 residues. J was trimmed by 7 bases and V by 5 bases; bases with no gene match: 6. Germline lookup yields CDR1 MNHEY and CDR2 SMNVEV (reference sequence). This CDR3 reads CASSPRLAGANEQFF. The CDR3 nucleotides read TGTGCCAGCAGTCCGAGACTAGCGGGAGCGAATGAGCAGTTCTTC.

This chain links TRBV7-2 with TRBJ1-2; no clear D. CDR1 SGHTA and CDR2 FQGNSA come from the germline V gene. CDR3 size: 13 residues. The V and J ends lost 2 bases and 4 bases respectively, with 8 bases between them. CDR3 residues: CASSLYPLYGYTF. CDR3 sequence (DNA): TGTGCCAGCAGCTTATATCCACTCTATGGCTACACCTTC.

V gene TRBV7-2 combines with J gene TRBJ2-7; 10 nucleotides line up with TRBD1. The ends lost 6 bases at V and 3 bases at J; junction bases unmatched: 8. The germline CDR1 and CDR2 sequences are SGHTA and FQGNSA. This CDR3 has 15 amino acids. The CDR3 loop reads CASRIAGQGIYEQYF. For the CDR3, the DNA is TGTGCCAGCAGAATTGCGGGACAGGGGATCTACGAGCAGTACTTC.

The V and J genes are TRBV11-2 and TRBJ2-5; the match to TRBD1 covers 11 bases. The V gene end was trimmed by 2 bases and the J gene end by 4 bases; junction bases not matched to a gene: 6. Germline values: CDR1 SGHAT, CDR2 FQNNGV. The CDR3 runs to 16 residues. This CDR3 is CASSLLWTGGSETQYF. CDR3 in DNA: TGTGCCAGCAGCTTACTATGGACAGGGGGCTCAGAGACCCAGTACTTC.

This rearrangement joins TRBV5-6 to TRBJ1-1, with 8 bases that match TRBD1. CDR1 and CDR2 from the germline V gene are SGHDT and YYEEEE. This CDR3 contains 16 residues. Trimming at V came to 0 bases and at J to 2 bases, leaving 6 bases not matched to a gene. The CDR3 nucleotides read TGTGCCAGCAGCTTGGACAGGGGGGAAGTTAACACTGAAGCTTTCTTT. As protein: CASSLDRGEVNTEAFF.

A few counts support this clone. The V gene is TRBV20-1, the J gene TRBJ1-2; D is undetermined. The CDR3 consists of 11 residues. Trimming stripped 5 bases from V and 10 bases from J, with 14 bases between. Per germline, CDR1 DFQATT and CDR2 SNEGSKA (reference sequence). The CDR3 bases are TGCAGTGCTTCCCCTGGGGAGGCCTACACCTTC. The encoded protein is CSASPGEAYTF.

The V gene is TRBV4-1, the J gene TRBJ1-4; 9 positions agree with TRBD1. Germline V CDR1 and CDR2: MGHRA, YSYEKL. J was trimmed by 8 bases and V by 1 base; bases with no gene match: 5. The CDR3 has 15 residues. CDR3 amino acids: CASSQGPDRGEKLFF. The CDR3 DNA follows: TGCGCCAGCAGCCAAGGACCAGACAGGGGGGAAAAACTGTTTTTT.

This chain links TRBV30 with TRBJ2-5; TRBD2 aligns across 7 bases. V lost 4 bases to trimming and J lost 3 bases; unmatched junction nucleotides: 5. Germline CDR1 GTSNPN, CDR2 SVGIG (reference sequence). The CDR3 contains 13 residues. Here the CDR3 DNA reads TGTGCCTGGAATACGGGAGGAAAAGAGACCCAGTACTTC. Its translation is CAWNTGGKETQYF.

This clone was picked up one time. The chain links TRBV5-1 to TRBJ2-5; TRBD2 aligns across 10 bases. Unmatched junction bases numbered 6, after V lost 2 bases and J lost 5 bases. The CDR3 runs to 15 residues. Germline CDR1 reads SGHRS; CDR2 reads YFSETQ. The CDR3 spells CASSFLAGVEETQYF. CDR3 in DNA: TGCGCCAGCAGCTTCCTAGCGGGAGTCGAGGAGACCCAGTACTTC.

In this sample, this clone turned up a few times. The chain recombines TRBV19 with TRBJ2-1; 11 bases align to TRBD2. The trim removed 7 bases at V and 5 bases at J, leaving 4 bases unmatched. The CDR3 has 14 residues. Per the germline V gene, CDR1 is LNHDA and CDR2 is SQIVND (reference sequence). The CDR3 coding sequence is TGTGCCAGTACTAGCGGGAGGCCTCACAATGAGCAGTTCTTC. As protein: CASTSGRPHNEQFF.

The chain is built from TRBV9 and TRBJ2-1; 14 bases are shared with TRBD2. With 0 bases clipped from V and 4 bases from J, the junction kept 6 bases outside the gene matches. Germline values: CDR1 SGDLS, CDR2 YYNGEE. The CDR3 consists of 18 residues. In DNA form, the CDR3 reads TGTGCCAGCAGCGTAGCGGGGACTAGCGGGAGACTTTACAATGAGCAGTTCTTC. Protein sequence: CASSVAGTSGRLYNEQFF.

The chain combines TRBV5-1 with TRBJ1-6; perhaps TRBD1 as D (5 bases). Trimming removed 4 bases from V and 5 bases from J, with 13 bases in between. The CDR3 totals 15 residues. Germline CDR1 and CDR2: SGHRS and YFSETQ. CDR3 coding DNA: TGCGCCAGCAGCCCGCGGGGGGATCATAATTCACCCCTCCACTTT. Translated: CASSPRGDHNSPLHF.

This sequence joins TRBV20-1 and TRBJ2-5; D not certain. Trimming cost V 3 bases and J 5 bases, with 13 bases left between them. This CDR3 is built from 13 residues. The germline V gene encodes CDR1 DFQATT and CDR2 SNEGSKA (reference sequence). CDR3 in DNA: TGCAGTGCTAGTCTTCGGGTCCCCGAGACCCAGTACTTC. This encodes CSASLRVPETQYF.

The CDR3 is CASSLASSFDEQFF. CDR3 in DNA: TGCGCCAGCAGCTTGGCCTCGAGTTTCGATGAGCAGTTCTTC. The chain recombines TRBV5-1 with TRBJ2-1; D call uncertain. Germline values: CDR1 SGHRS, CDR2 YFSETQ. V dropped 0 bases and J dropped 8 bases, with 12 bases sitting between them. The length of the CDR3 is 14 residues.

The V gene is TRBV14, the J gene TRBJ1-1; 10 bases fit TRBD1. J gave up 3 bases and V 4 bases, and 8 bases lay outside the gene matches. Per germline, CDR1 SGHDN and CDR2 FVKESK. The CDR3 runs 16 residues. The CDR3 reads CASSPRQGAVDTEAFF. In nucleotides, the CDR3 is TGTGCCAGCAGCCCCAGACAGGGGGCCGTTGACACTGAAGCTTTCTTT. The whole variable domain, filled in from reference TRBV14 and TRBJ1-1, reads EAGVTQFPSHSVIEKGQTVTLRCDPISGHDNLYWYRRVMGKEIKFLLHFVKESKQDESGMPNNRFLAERTGGTYSTLKVQPAELEDSGVYFCASSPRQGAVDTEAFFGQGTRLTVV.

The chain employs TRBV2 and TRBJ2-1, with 10 bases matching TRBD2. The V gene end was trimmed by 7 bases and the J gene end by 6 bases; junction bases not matched to a gene: 9. The germline gives CDR1 SNHLY, CDR2 FYNNEI. This CDR3 is 15 amino acids long. For the CDR3, the DNA is TGTGCCAGCACCTCACCAGCGGGGGGGATCAATGAGCAGTTCTTC. Translated: CASTSPAGGINEQFF.

The J gene is TRBJ2-3, the V gene TRBV24-1, with 14 bases aligning to TRBD2. The V gene's germline CDR1 is KGHDR and CDR2 SFDVKD. The CDR3 spans 15 residues. Germline trimming cut 9 bases from V and 4 bases from J; bases unmatched to any gene: 5. The CDR3 here is CATRGGLAGADTQYF. Written as DNA, the CDR3 is TGTGCCACCCGGGGGGGACTAGCGGGAGCAGATACGCAGTATTTT.

The J gene is TRBJ1-5, the V gene TRBV2, with 7 bases identical to TRBD1. The CDR3 is 12 residues long. Trimming cost V 8 bases and J 7 bases; bases outside gene matches: 5. Germline assignment: CDR1 SNHLY and CDR2 FYNNEI. CDR3 bases: TGTGCCAGCCGGGACAGTTTACAGCCCCAGCATTTT. Its protein is CASRDSLQPQHF.

This sequence joins TRBV28 and TRBJ1-4; 7 bases fit TRBD1. This CDR3 has 13 residues. Per the germline V gene, CDR1 is MDHEN and CDR2 is SYDVKM. V was pared by 8 bases and J by 8 bases, with 8 bases of the junction left unmatched. The CDR3 bases are TGTGCCAGCCTCAGGGGGACGGGGGAAAAACTGTTTTTT. Amino acid sequence: CASLRGTGEKLFF.

V usage is TRBV3-1 (or the pseudogene TRBV3-2) and J usage is TRBJ2-3; D is perhaps TRBD2 (5 bases). The V gene's germline CDR1 is LGHDT and CDR2 YNNKEL (reference sequence). With 4 bases removed from V and 2 bases from J, the gap between germline ends came to 13 bases. The CDR3 contains 15 residues. CDR3 sequence: CASSRIEEVTDTQYF. The CDR3 DNA reads as TGTGCCAGCAGCCGAATCGAGGAGGTCACAGATACGCAGTATTTT.

The CDR3 loop is CASSGGGGETQYF. The CDR3 region has the DNA TGTGCCAGCAGCGGGGGCGGAGGAGAGACCCAGTACTTC. The J gene is TRBJ2-5, the V gene TRBV7-6; a possible D gene is TRBD1 (6 bases). Germline CDR1 is SGHVS and CDR2 is FNYEAQ. The ends were cut back, 5 bases at V and 4 bases at J, with 11 bases in the middle. CDR3 length: 13 amino acids.

The chain employs TRBV19 and TRBJ1-4; 9 bases line up with TRBD1. Germline V lookup: CDR1 LNHDA, CDR2 SQIVND (reference sequence). The length of the CDR3 is 15 residues. V lost 7 bases to trimming and J lost 7 bases; unmatched junction nucleotides: 10. The CDR3: CASTSAGQGGEKLFF. CDR3 DNA: TGTGCCAGTACCTCGGCGGGACAGGGAGGTGAAAAACTGTTTTTT.

This rearrangement joins TRBV28 to TRBJ1-4; D is ambiguous. Trimming shortened V by 6 bases and J by 0 bases, and 14 bases separated the two germline ends. Germline CDR1 and CDR2: MDHEN and SYDVKM. The CDR3 contains 16 residues. The CDR3 nucleotides read TGTGCCAGCAGGCCTGGCGTGCAGGCAACTAATGAAAAACTGTTTTTT. It yields the protein CASRPGVQATNEKLFF.